This T cell receptor (beta chain) was retrieved from a study of graft-versus-host responses after intestinal transplantation (dated by TCRdb to the early 2020s). In the study overall: The transplants that recipients got were multivisceral, liver-intestinal, or isolated intestinal. Rather than being sequenced by the commercial service, samples from a few later patients were sequenced in-house on an Illumina MiSeq and processed with MiXCR. All recipients received anti-thymocyte globulin induction followed by maintenance tacrolimus and steroids for 3 to 4 years. A cohort of 24 intestinal transplant recipients, including one retransplant, was enrolled, and a few patients lacking pretransplant specimens were excluded. Graft-versus-host and host-versus-graft alloreactive T cell clones were tracked in the graft, circulation and bone marrow after intestinal transplantation using bulk TCR-beta CDR3 sequencing. A peak of at least 4% donor T cells among recipient peripheral blood mononuclear cells was the definition used for donor T cell macrochimerism. Alloreactive clones were identified by sequencing pre-transplant mixed lymphocyte reaction products and comparing these products with unstimulated pre-transplant donor and recipient T cells. Study-level results and caveats: GvH clones were detected in recipient bone marrow, and some of these GvH clones were observed earlier in ileal mucosa or blood, consistent with an intestinal mucosal origin. Early after transplant, peak levels of circulating GvH clones were found to be associated with declines in HvG clones. The relatively low number and heterogeneity of intestinal transplant patients limited the conclusions. Patients with donor T cell macrochimerism had high GvH to HvG T cell clonal ratios in their allografts.

V gives up 5 bases and J gives up 0 bases, and the segment between their germline ends measures 8 bases. The CDR3 contains 14 residues, cysteine and phenylalanine counted. Only the CDR3 DNA is retained, 42 bases long and in frame from the first base. CDR1 and CDR2 are read off the germline V gene as MGHRA and YSYEKL. The method was the immunoSEQ multiplex PCR assay. For most patients, genomic DNA was subjected to high-throughput TCR-beta CDR3 sequencing by Adaptive Biotechnologies. Processing in the source paper ran as follows. TCR sequencing data were retrieved from Adaptive's ImmunoSEQ software for roughly 20 patients, whereas three other patients were processed with MiXCR and VDJtools. Because the origin of CDR3 nucleotide sequences shared between donor and recipient could not be assigned, those sequences were removed. At least 2-fold expansion over unstimulated cells and a minimum CFSE-low frequency of 0.002% (template counts) or 0.001% (read counts) were required for clones to be classified as alloreactive. Clones were considered mappable if detected in sequenced pre-transplant spleen, lymph node, or MLR CFSE-low populations of the donor or recipient. Cumulative frequency of alloreactive clones was calculated as a percentage of all sequences weighted by copy number. In its TCRdb copy, this immuneACCESS table keeps in-frame sequences only and misses some clones. Where compared with another copy, unresolved V genes explain less than half of these, and the others have no known cause. Clonal size and the V and J genes are those of that table, whereas D and trimming came from the DNA. The sample includes 15,000 to 20,000 clones, with approximately 70% observed a single time. Approximately 7.9% of the sample is in the top ten clones.

Dithiothreitol, EDTA incubations and collagenase D digestion were used to isolate intraepithelial and lamina propria lymphocytes from graft specimens. Bulk TCR-beta sequencing was performed on serial intestinal graft biopsy specimens collected as late as 600 days after transplant. On this clone: Its recognized antigen is unknown. No per-base quality is available; no much larger clone lies one base away.

The V and J genes are TRBV4-1 and TRBJ1-3, with the D gene too uncertain to name. The sequences come from ileum tissue, collected around 20 days after intestinal transplant. This sequence originates from a human patient who received an intestinal transplant, so some T cells may come from the graft donor. In nucleotides, the sequence is TGCGCCAGCAGCGCCGGGGACTCTGGAAACACCATATATTTT. This yields the protein CASSAGDSGNTIYF.